This TCR beta chain originates from a study of T-cell memory formation after mild COVID-19. Points from the study as a whole: Second-wave clones with a day 37 peak had unconfirmed SARS-CoV-2 specificity.

For this clonotype: Its antigen is currently unknown.

The CDR3 is made up of 14 amino acids. Germline V lookup: CDR1 LGHDT, CDR2 YNNKEL (reference sequence). The V end was cut by 9 bases, the J end by 2 bases, with 13 bases between. TCRdb independently ran MiXCR on the 5' RACE reads; one entry per CDR3 protein. The table shows more than 350,000 distinct CDR3 sequences, with approximately 21% occurring only once. The origin of this receptor is an adult woman who had mild COVID-19 (a few samples of this study predate the infection). Cell type and time point are not known. Sequenced sample: PBMCs or a T cell subset sorted from them (not recorded which). The V and J genes are TRBV3-1 and TRBJ2-2; D may be TRBD2 (5 bases). Here the CDR3 reads CASLAGENTGELFF. CDR3 nucleotide sequence: TGTGCCAGTTTGGCGGGCGAAAACACCGGGGAGCTGTTTTTT.